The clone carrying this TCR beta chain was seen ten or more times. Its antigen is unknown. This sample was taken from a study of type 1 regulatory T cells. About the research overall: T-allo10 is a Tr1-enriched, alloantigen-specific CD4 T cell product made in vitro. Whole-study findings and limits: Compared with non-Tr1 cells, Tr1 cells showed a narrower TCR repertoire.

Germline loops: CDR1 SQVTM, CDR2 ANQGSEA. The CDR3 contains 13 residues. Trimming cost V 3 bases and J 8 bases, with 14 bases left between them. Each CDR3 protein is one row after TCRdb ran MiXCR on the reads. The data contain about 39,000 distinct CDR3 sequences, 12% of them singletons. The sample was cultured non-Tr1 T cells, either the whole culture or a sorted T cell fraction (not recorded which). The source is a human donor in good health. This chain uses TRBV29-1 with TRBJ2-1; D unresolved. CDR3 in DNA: TGCAGCGTTGACGGTAACGCAGGCTATGAGCAGTTCTTC. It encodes CSVDGNAGYEQFF.